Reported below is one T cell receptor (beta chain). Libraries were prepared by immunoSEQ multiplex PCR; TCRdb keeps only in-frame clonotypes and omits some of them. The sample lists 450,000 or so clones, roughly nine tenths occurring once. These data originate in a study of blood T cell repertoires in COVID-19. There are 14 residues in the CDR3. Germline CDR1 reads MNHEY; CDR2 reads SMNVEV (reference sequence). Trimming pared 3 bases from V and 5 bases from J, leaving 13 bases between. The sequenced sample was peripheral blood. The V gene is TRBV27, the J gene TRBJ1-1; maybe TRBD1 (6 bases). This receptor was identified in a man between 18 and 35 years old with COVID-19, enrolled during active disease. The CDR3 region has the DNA TGTGCCAGCAGTTTGGTAAAAGGGGGAACTGAAGCTTTCTTT. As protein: CASSLVKGGTEAFF.